Listed below are T cell receptor beta chains from one sample, sequenced in a study of immune evolution from preneoplasia to lung adenocarcinoma. The protocol was immunoSEQ multiplex PCR, while the TCRdb copy is restricted to in-frame clones and leaves out a portion. The sample has some 6,500 clones, 65% to 90% seen once. Sequenced material: FFPE invasive lung adenocarcinoma tissue. These receptors came from a person aged 55-75 years with lung adenocarcinoma. The CDR3 runs from the conserved cysteine through the conserved F or W. Rows may omit the clone size; those that give it use once, few, many or a size class.

NA | TRBJ1-5 | TRBV10-3 | CAISEKGSNQPQHF
few | TRBJ2-3 | TRBV28 | CASSTGTFRTDTQYF
NA | TRBJ2-1 | TRBV5-1 | CASSLSGLYNEQFF
NA | TRBJ1-2 | TRBV7-6 | CASSPGGQAAYGYTF
NA | TRBJ2-1 | TRBV7-8 | CASSFLLGYSYNEQFF
NA | TRBJ2-1 | TRBV15 | CATRSGVPWRGDNEQFF
NA | TRBJ2-7 | TRBV7-2 | CASSVLREQYF
NA | TRBJ2-7 | TRBV29-1 | CSVAETGTEQYF
NA | TRBJ2-1 | TRBV6-5 | CASIREFRSAGEQFF
NA | TRBJ2-1 | TRBV5-4 | CASSSSKTRVGEQFF
few | TRBJ1-1 | TRBV5-4 | CASSPSQGASGTEAFF
NA | TRBJ2-2 | TRBV7-2 | CASSQRAGGANTGELFF
NA | TRBJ2-3 | TRBV5-6 | CASTLGLAGGTDTQYF
NA | TRBJ2-1 | TRBV4-2 | CASSQDRPRILRLLDNEQFF
NA | TRBJ2-7 | TRBV5-6 | CASSFRRQGAREQYF
NA | TRBJ2-1 | TRBV5-8 | CASSLGNYGPERDEQFF
NA | TRBJ2-5 | TRBV10-3 | CACSEGNQETQYF
NA | TRBJ2-1 | TRBV28 | CASSPFGTGRINEQFF
NA | TRBJ1-1 | TRBV29-1 | CSVASPTGTTEAFF
few | TRBJ2-2 | TRBV5-4 | CASRAGLEGNTGELFF
NA | TRBJ2-3 | TRBV9 | CASSDTGTTTDTQYF
NA | TRBJ2-1 | TRBV27 | CASSFSWGEQFF
NA | TRBJ1-1 | TRBV6-5 | CASSQPTGGHTEAFF
NA | TRBJ2-7 | TRBV20-1 | CSAMGLRKQYF
NA | TRBJ2-7 | TRBV28 | CASISMGGGRDSYEQYF
NA | TRBJ2-3 | TRBV5-6 | CASSGVGVGDTQYF
NA | TRBJ2-1 | TRBV19 | CASSGRGGKGAYNEQFF
NA | TRBJ2-5 | TRBV7-2 | CASSLQVGTSGRETQYF
NA | TRBJ1-5 | TRBV28 | CASSSPRTGGNQPQHF
NA | TRBJ2-2 | TRBV6-5 | CASRVLARTGELFF
NA | TRBJ1-5 | TRBV2 | CASRTDYNQPQHF
NA | TRBJ2-1 | TRBV19 | CASRPGGTYNEQFF